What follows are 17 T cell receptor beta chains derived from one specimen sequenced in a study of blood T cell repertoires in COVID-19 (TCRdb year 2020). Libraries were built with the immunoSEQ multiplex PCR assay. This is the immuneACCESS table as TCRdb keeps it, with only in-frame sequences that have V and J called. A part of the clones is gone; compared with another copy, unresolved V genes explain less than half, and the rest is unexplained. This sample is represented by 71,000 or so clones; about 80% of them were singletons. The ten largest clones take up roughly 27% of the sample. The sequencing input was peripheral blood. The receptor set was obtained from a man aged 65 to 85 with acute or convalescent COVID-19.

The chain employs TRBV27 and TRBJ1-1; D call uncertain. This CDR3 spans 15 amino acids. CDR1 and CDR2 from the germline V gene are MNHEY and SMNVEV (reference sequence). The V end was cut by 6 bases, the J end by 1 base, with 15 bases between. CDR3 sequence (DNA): TGTGCCAGCAGATTTATAGGCGGGCCGAACACTGAAGCTTTCTTT. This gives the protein CASRFIGGPNTEAFF.

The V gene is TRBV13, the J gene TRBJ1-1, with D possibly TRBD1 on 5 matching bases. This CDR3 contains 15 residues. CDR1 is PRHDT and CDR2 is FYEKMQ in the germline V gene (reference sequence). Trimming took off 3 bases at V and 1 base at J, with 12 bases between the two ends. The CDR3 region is CASSFGLGGNTEAFF. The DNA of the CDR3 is TGTGCCAGCAGCTTTGGCCTCGGGGGGAACACTGAAGCTTTCTTT. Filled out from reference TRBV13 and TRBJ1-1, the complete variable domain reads AAGVIQSPRHLIKEKRETATLKCYPIPRHDTVYWYQQGPGQDPQFLISFYEKMQSDKGSIPDRFSAQQFSDYHSELNMSSLELGDSALYFCASSFGLGGNTEAFFGQGTRLTVV.

The CDR3 nucleotides are TGTGCCTGGAGTGTAGGGACAGGGACCGCGGATACGCAGTATTTT. Protein sequence: CAWSVGTGTADTQYF. This chain connects TRBV30 to TRBJ2-3, with TRBD1 matching 9 bases. Germline V CDR1 and CDR2: GTSNPN, SVGIG (reference sequence). The CDR3 has 15 amino acids. V lost 0 bases to trimming and J lost 6 bases; unmatched junction nucleotides: 7.

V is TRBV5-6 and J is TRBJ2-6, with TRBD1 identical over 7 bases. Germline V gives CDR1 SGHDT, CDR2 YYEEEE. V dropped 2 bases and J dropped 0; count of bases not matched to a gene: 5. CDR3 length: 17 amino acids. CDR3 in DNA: TGTGCCAGCAGCTTTACGGCAGGGGGCTCTGGGGCCAACGTCCTGACTTTC. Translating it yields CASSFTAGGSGANVLTF.

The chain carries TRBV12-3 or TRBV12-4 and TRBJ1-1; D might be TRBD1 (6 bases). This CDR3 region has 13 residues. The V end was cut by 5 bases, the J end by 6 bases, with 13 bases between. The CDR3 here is CASSEGGFAEAFF. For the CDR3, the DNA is TGTGCCAGCAGTGAGGGGGGGTTCGCTGAAGCTTTCTTT.

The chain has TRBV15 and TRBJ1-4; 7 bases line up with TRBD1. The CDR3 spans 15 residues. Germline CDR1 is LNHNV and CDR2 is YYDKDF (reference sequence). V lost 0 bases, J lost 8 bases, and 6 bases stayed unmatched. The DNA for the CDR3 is TGTGCCACCAGCAGAGATCAGGGGGAAGGGGAAAAACTGTTTTTT. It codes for CATSRDQGEGEKLFF.

DNA of the CDR3: TGTGCCAGCAGTCGAGGGAAGGGTTACTCCTACGAGCAGTACTTC. As protein: CASSRGKGYSYEQYF. The chain has TRBV28 and TRBJ2-7; D is possibly TRBD2 (5 bases). CDR3 length equals 15 residues. Trimming removed 5 bases from V and 0 bases from J, with 14 bases in between. Germline V gene sequence: CDR1 MDHEN, CDR2 SYDVKM.

The CDR3 region is CASRDSLGVRREQYF. The CDR3 DNA reads as TGTGCCAGCAGGGACAGTTTGGGGGTACGTCGAGAGCAGTACTTC. This chain uses TRBV2 with TRBJ2-7; perhaps TRBD1 as D (6 bases). CDR1 and CDR2 from the germline V gene are SNHLY and FYNNEI. The V and J ends lost 6 bases and 7 bases respectively, with 22 bases between them. This CDR3 has 15 amino acids.

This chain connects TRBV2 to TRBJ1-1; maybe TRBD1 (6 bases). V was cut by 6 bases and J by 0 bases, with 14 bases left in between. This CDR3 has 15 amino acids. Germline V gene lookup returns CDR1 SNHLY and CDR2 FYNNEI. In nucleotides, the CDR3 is TGTGCCAGCAGACCCAGGGGCACGGTGAACACTGAAGCTTTCTTT. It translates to CASRPRGTVNTEAFF.

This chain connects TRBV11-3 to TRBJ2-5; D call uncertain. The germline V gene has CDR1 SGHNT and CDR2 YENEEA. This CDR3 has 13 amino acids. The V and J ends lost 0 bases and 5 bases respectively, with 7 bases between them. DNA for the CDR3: TGTGCCAGCAGCTTAGACTCTCGGGAGACCCAGTACTTC. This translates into CASSLDSRETQYF.

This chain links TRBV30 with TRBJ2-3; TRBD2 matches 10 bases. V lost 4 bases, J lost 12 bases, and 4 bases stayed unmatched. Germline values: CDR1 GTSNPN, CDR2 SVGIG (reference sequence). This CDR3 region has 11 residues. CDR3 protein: CAWKSGRAQYF. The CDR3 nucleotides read TGTGCCTGGAAAAGCGGGAGGGCACAGTATTTT.

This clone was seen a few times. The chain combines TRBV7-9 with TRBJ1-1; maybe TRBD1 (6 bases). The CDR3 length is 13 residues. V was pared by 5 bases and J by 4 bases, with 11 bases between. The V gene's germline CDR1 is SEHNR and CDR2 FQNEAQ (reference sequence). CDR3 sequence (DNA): TGTGCCAGCAGCGCCCAAGGGGGCACTGAAGCTTTCTTT. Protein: CASSAQGGTEAFF.

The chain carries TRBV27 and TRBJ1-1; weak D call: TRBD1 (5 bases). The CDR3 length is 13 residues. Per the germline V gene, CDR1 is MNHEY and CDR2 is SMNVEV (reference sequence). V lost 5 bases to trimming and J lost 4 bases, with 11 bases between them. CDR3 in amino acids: CASSTVGRTEAFF. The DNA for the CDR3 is TGTGCCAGCAGTACCGTGGGGCGCACTGAAGCTTTCTTT.

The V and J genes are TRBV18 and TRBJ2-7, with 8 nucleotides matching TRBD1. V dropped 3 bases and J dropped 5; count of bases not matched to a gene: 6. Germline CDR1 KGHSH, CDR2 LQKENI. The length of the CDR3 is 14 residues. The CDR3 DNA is TGTGCCAGCTCACCCTCGACAGGGGTAGACGAGCAGTACTTC. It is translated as CASSPSTGVDEQYF. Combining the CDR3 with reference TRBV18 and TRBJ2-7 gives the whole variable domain NAGVMQNPRHLVRRRGQEARLRCSPMKGHSHVYWYRQLPEEGLKFMVYLQKENIIDESGMPKERFSAEFPKEGPSILRIQQVVRGDSAAYFCASSPSTGVDEQYFGPGTRLTVT.

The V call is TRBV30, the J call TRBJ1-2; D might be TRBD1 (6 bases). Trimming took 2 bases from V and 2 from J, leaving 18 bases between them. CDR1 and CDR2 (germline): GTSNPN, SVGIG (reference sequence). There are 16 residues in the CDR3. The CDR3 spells CAWSSLGGAGNYGYTF. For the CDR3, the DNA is TGTGCCTGGAGTTCGCTCGGGGGGGCAGGGAACTATGGCTACACCTTC.

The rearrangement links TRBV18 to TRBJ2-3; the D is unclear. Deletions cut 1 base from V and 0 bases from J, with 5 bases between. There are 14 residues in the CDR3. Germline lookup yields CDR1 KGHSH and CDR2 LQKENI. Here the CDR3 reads CASSPQRSTDTQYF. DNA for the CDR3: TGTGCCAGCTCACCACAGCGAAGCACAGATACGCAGTATTTT.

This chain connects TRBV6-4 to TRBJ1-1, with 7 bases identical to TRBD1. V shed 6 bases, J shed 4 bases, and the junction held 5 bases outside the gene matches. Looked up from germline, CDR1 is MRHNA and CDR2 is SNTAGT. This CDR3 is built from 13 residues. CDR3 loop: CASSLDRATEAFF. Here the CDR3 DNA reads TGTGCCAGCAGCCTAGACAGGGCCACTGAAGCTTTCTTT.